This entry features one T cell receptor beta chain sequence. Its antigen is undetermined. At the DNA level, this CDR3 is encoded by other sequences in the same sample as well. This sample was included in a study of shared clonotypes between healthy human individuals. Germline V gene sequence: CDR1 KGHSH, CDR2 LQKENI. This CDR3 spans 14 amino acids. The V end was cut by 3 bases, the J end by 6 bases, with 13 bases between. The method was immunoSEQ multiplex PCR; TCRdb's version includes in-frame clones alone and lacks a portion of them. The table records some 2,500,000 clones, 85% to 95% of them present only once. General observations from the study: Measured sharing among donors was expected to vary with sequencing depth.

The receptor's source is a man between 18 and 29 years old in good health. Some clones in this sample may be carry-over from other donors' samples. V is TRBV18 and J is TRBJ2-3; tentatively, D is TRBD1 (5 bases). The source material was naive CD4+ T cells from PBMCs. This sample's subset: CD45RA+ positively selected. CDR3 in DNA: TGTGCCAGCTCACCCCAGCAGGGAATGGATACGCAGTATTTT. This gives the protein CASSPQQGMDTQYF. Complete variable domain (other parts from reference TRBV18 and TRBJ2-3): NAGVMQNPRHLVRRRGQEARLRCSPMKGHSHVYWYRQLPEEGLKFMVYLQKENIIDESGMPKERFSAEFPKEGPSILRIQQVVRGDSAAYFCASSPQQGMDTQYFGPGTRLTVL.